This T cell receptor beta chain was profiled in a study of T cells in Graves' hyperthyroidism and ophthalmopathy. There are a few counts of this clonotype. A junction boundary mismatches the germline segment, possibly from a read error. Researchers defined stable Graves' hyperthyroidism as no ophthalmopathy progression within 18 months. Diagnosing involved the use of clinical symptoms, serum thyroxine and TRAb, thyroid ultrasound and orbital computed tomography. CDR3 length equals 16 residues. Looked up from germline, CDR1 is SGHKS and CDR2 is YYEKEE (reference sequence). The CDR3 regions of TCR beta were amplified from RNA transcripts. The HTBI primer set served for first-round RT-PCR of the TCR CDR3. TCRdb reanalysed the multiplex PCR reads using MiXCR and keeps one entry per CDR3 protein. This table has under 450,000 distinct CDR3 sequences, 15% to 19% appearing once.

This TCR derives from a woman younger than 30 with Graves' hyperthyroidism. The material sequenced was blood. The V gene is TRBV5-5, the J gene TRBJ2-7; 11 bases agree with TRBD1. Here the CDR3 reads CASSQVFGTGGYEQYF. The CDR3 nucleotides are TGCGCCAGCAGCCAGGTGTTCGGGACAGGGGGCTACGAGCAGTACTTC.